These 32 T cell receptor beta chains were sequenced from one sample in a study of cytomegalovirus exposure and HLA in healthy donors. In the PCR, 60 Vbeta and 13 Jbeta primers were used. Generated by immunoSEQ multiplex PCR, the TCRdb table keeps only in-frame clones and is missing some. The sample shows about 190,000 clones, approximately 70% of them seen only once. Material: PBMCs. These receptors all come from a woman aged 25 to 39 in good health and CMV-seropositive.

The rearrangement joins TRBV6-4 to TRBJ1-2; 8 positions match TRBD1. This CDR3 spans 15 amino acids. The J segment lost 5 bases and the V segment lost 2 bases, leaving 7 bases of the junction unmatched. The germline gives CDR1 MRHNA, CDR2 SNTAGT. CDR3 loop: CASSDAAGGWYGYTF. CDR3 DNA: TGTGCCAGCAGTGACGCGGCAGGGGGCTGGTATGGCTACACCTTC.

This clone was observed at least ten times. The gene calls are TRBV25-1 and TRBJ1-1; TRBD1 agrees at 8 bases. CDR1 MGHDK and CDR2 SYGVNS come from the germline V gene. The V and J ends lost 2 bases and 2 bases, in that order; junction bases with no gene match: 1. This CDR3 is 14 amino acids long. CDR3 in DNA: TGTGCCAGCAGTGAACCAGGGGGCAACACTGAAGCTTTCTTT. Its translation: CASSEPGGNTEAFF.

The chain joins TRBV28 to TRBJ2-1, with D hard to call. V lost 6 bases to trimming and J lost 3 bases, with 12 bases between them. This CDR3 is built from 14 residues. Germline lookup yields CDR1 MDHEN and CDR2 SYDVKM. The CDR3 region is CASRDPGGYNEQFF. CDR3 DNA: TGTGCCAGCAGAGACCCCGGCGGCTACAATGAGCAGTTCTTC.

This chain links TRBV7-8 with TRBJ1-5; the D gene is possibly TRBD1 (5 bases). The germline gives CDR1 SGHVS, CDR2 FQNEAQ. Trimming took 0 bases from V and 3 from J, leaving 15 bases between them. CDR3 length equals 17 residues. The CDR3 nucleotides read TGTGCCAGCAGCTTAGCCAACGGCGGGGCGTCCAATCAGCCCCAGCATTTT. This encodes CASSLANGGASNQPQHF.

This CDR3 is CASNNLVGGGSEAFF. The CDR3 DNA sequence: TGTGCCAGCAATAACCTGGTGGGGGGAGGGTCTGAAGCTTTCTTT. The rearrangement links TRBV6-6 to TRBJ1-1; possibly TRBD1 for D (5 bases). Germline lookup yields CDR1 MNHNY and CDR2 SVGAGI (reference sequence). The CDR3 length is 15 residues. V dropped 7 bases and J dropped 6 bases, with 21 bases sitting between them.

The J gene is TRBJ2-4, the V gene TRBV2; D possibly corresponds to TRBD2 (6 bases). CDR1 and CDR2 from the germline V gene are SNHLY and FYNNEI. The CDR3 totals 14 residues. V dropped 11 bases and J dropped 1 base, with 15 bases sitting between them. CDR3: CAVSAGNAKNIQYF. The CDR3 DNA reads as TGTGCCGTATCGGCGGGAAACGCCAAAAACATTCAGTACTTC.

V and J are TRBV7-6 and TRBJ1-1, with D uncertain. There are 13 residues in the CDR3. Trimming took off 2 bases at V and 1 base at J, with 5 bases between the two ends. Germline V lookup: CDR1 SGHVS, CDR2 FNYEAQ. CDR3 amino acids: CASSLRSNTEAFF. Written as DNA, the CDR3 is TGTGCCAGCAGCTTACGGTCGAACACTGAAGCTTTCTTT.

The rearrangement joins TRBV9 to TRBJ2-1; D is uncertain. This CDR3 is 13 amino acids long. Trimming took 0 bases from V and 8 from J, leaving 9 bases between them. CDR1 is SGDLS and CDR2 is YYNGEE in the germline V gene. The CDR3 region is CASSVGPYDEQFF. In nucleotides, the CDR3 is TGTGCCAGCAGCGTAGGCCCCTATGATGAGCAGTTCTTC.

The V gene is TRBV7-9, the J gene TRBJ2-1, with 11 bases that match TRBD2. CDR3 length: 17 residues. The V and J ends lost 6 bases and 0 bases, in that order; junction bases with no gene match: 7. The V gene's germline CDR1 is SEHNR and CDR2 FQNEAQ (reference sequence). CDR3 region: CASRYGTSGLSYNEQFF. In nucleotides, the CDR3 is TGTGCCAGCAGATACGGGACTAGCGGACTCTCCTACAATGAGCAGTTCTTC.

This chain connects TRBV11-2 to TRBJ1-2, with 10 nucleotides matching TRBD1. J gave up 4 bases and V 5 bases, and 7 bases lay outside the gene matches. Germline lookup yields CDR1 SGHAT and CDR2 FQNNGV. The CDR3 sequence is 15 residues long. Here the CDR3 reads CASSTGDRGSYGYTF. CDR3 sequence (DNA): TGTGCCAGCAGCACGGGGGACAGGGGTTCCTATGGCTACACCTTC.

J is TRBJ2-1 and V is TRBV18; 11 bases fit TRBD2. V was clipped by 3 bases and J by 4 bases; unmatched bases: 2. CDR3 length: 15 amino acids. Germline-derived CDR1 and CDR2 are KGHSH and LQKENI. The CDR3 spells CASSPGLADYNEQFF. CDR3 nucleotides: TGTGCCAGCTCACCGGGACTAGCGGATTACAATGAGCAGTTCTTC.

The CDR3 DNA sequence: TGCGCCAGCAGCTGGGGGGTCGAGCAGTACTTC. This encodes CASSWGVEQYF. This sequence joins TRBV5-1 and TRBJ2-7; D perhaps matches TRBD2 (6 bases). Germline V gene sequence: CDR1 SGHRS, CDR2 YFSETQ. Trimming shortened V by 3 bases and J by 6 bases, and 7 bases separated the two germline ends. The CDR3 covers 11 residues.

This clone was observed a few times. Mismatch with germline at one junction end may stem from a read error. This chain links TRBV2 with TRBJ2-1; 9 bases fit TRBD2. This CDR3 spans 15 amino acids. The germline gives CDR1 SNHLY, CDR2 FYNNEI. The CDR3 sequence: CASSETSGAYIEQFF. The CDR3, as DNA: TGTGCCAGCAGTGAGACTAGCGGAGCCTACATTGAGCAGTTCTTC.

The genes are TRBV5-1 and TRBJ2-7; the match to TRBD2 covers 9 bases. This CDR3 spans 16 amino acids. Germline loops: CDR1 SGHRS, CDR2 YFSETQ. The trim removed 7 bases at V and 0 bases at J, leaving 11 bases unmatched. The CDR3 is CASWRGSGGSSYEQYF. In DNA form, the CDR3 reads TGCGCCAGCTGGAGGGGTAGCGGGGGAAGCTCCTACGAGCAGTACTTC. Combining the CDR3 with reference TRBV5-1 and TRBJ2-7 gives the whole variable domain KAGVTQTPRYLIKTRGQQVTLSCSPISGHRSVSWYQQTPGQGLQFLFEYFSETQRNKGNFPGRFSGRQFSNSRSEMNVSTLELGDSALYLCASWRGSGGSSYEQYFGPGTRLTVT.

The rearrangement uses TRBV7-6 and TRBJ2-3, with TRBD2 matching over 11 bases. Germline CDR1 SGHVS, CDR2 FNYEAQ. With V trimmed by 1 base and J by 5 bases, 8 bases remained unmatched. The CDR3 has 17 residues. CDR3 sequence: CASSLVVAGGPGDTQYF. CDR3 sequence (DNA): TGTGCCAGCAGCTTAGTGGTAGCGGGAGGGCCCGGAGATACGCAGTATTTT.

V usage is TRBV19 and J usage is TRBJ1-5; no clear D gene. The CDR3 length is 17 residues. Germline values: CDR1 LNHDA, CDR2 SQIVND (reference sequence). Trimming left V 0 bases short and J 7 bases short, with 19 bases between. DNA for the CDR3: TGTGCCAGTAGTATAGAAGCGCGGGAAGCTTTTGGACAGCCCCAGCATTTT. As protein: CASSIEAREAFGQPQHF.

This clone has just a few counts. The DNA of the CDR3 is TGTGCCAGCAGATTAGCGGGGGCAGCCTACGAGCAGTACTTC. It codes for CASRLAGAAYEQYF. The genes are TRBV28 and TRBJ2-7, with 9 bases fitting TRBD2. CDR1 MDHEN and CDR2 SYDVKM come from the germline V gene. CDR3 length: 14 residues. After removal of 6 bases from V and 2 bases from J, the junction contained 5 bases not matched to a gene.

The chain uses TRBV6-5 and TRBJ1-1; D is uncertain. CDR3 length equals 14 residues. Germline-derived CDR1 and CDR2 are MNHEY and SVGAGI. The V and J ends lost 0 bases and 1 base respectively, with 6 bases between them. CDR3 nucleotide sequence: TGTGCCAGCAGTTACTCTAGTGAGAACACTGAAGCTTTCTTT. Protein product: CASSYSSENTEAFF.

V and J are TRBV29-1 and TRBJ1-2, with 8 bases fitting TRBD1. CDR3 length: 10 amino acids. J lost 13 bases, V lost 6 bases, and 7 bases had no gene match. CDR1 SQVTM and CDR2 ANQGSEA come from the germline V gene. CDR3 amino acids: CSVGQGDVTF. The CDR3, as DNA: TGCAGCGTAGGACAGGGTGATGTCACCTTC. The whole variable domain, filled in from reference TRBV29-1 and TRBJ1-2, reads SAVISQKPSRDICQRGTSLTIQCQVDSQVTMMFWYRQQPGQSLTLIATANQGSEATYESGFVIDKFPISRPNLTFSTLTVSNMSPEDSSIYLCSVGQGDVTFGSGTRLTVV.

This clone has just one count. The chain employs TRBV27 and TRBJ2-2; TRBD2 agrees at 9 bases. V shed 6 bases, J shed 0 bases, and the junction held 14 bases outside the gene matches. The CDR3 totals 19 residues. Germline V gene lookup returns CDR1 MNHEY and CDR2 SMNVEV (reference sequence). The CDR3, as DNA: TGTGCCAGCAGAAAATTGCTAGCGGGGCCACCCCCGAACACCGGGGAGCTGTTTTTT. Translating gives CASRKLLAGPPPNTGELFF.

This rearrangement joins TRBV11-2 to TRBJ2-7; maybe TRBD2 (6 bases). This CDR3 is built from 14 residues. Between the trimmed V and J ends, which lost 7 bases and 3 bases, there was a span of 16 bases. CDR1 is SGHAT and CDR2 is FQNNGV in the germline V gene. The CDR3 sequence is CASIQTTGDYEQYF. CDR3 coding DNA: TGTGCCAGCATCCAAACTACGGGAGACTACGAGCAGTACTTC.

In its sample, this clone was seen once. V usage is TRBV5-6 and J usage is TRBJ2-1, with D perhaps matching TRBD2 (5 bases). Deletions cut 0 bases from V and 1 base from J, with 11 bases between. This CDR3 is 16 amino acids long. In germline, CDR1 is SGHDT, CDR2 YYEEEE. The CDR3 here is CASSLVVRGSYNEQFF. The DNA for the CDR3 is TGTGCCAGCAGCTTGGTTGTCCGGGGATCCTACAATGAGCAGTTCTTC.

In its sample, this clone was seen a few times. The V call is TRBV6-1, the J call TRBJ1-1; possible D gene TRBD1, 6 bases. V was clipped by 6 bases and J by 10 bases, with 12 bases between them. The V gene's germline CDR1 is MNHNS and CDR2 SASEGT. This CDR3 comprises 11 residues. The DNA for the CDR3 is TGTGCCAGCAGCGAACAGGGTAGAGCTTTCTTT. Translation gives CASSEQGRAFF.

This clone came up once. In DNA, the CDR3 is TGTGCCAGCAGTTTGGACAGGGCCAACGAGCAGTACTTC. The encoded protein is CASSLDRANEQYF. This chain connects TRBV28 to TRBJ2-7; TRBD1 aligns across 8 bases. CDR3 length equals 13 residues. Per the germline V gene, CDR1 is MDHEN and CDR2 is SYDVKM. J lost 5 bases, V lost 3 bases, and 3 bases had no gene match. Complete variable domain (other parts from reference TRBV28 and TRBJ2-7): DVKVTQSSRYLVKRTGEKVFLECVQDMDHENMFWYRQDPGLGLRLIYFSYDVKMKEKGDIPEGYSVSREKKERFSLILESASTNQTSMYLCASSLDRANEQYFGPGTRLTVT.

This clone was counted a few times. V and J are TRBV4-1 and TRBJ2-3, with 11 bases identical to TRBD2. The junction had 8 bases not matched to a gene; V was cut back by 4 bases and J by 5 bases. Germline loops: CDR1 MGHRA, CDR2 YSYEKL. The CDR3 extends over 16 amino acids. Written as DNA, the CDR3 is TGCGCCAGCAGCCGCCTCACTAGCGGGAGTGTAGATACGCAGTATTTT. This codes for CASSRLTSGSVDTQYF.

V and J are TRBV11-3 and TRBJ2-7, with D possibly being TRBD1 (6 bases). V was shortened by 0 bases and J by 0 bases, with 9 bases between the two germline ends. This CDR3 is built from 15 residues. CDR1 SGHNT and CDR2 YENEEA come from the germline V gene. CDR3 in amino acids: CASSLEAGDSYEQYF. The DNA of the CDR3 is TGTGCCAGCAGCTTAGAGGCAGGGGACTCCTACGAGCAGTACTTC.

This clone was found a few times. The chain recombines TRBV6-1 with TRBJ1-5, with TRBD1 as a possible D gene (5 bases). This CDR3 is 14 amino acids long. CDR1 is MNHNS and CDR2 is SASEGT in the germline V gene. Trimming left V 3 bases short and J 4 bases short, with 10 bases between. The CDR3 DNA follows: TGTGCCAGCAGTGAGCAGGGTGGAAATCAGCCCCAGCATTTT. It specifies CASSEQGGNQPQHF.

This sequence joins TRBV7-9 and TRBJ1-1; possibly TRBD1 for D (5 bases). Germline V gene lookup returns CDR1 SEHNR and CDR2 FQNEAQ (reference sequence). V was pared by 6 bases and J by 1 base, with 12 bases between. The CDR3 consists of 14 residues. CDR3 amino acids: CASRTLRENTEAFF. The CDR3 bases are TGTGCCAGCAGGACCCTCAGGGAGAACACTGAAGCTTTCTTT. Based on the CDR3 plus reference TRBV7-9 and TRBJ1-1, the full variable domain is DTGVSQNPRHKITKRGQNVTFRCDPISEHNRLYWYRQTLGQGPEFLTYFQNEAQLEKSRLLSDRFSAERPKGSFSTLEIQRTEQGDSAMYLCASRTLRENTEAFFGQGTRLTVV.

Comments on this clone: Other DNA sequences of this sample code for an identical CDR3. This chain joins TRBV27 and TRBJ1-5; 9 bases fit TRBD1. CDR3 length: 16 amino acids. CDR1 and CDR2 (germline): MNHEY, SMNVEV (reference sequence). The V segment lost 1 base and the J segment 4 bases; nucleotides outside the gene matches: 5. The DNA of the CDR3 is TGTGCCAGCAGTTTATGGGGGGGACAGGGTAATCAGCCCCAGCATTTT. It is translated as CASSLWGGQGNQPQHF.

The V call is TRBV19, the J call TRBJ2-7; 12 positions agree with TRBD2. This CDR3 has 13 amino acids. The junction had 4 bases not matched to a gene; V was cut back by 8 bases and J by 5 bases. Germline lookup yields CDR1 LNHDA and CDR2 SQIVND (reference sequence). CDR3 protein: CASSRLAGDEQYF. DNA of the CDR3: TGTGCCAGTTCCCGACTAGCGGGAGACGAGCAGTACTTC.

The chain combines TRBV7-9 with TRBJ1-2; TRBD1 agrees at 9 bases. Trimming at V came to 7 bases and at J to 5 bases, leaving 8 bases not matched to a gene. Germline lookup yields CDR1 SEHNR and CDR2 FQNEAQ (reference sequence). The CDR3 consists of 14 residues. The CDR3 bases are TGTGCCAGCAACCCGCTGGGACAGGGATATGGCTACACCTTC. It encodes CASNPLGQGYGYTF.

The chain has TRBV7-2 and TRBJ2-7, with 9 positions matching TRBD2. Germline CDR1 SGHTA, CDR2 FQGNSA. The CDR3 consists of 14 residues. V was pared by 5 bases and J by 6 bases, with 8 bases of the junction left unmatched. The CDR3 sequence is CASSTIAGVPEQYF. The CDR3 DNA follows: TGTGCCAGCAGCACCATAGCGGGAGTGCCCGAGCAGTACTTC. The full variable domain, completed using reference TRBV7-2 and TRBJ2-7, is GAGVSQSPSNKVTEKGKDVELRCDPISGHTALYWYRQSLGQGLEFLIYFQGNSAPDKSGLPSDRFSAERTGGSVSTLTIQRTQQEDSAVYLCASSTIAGVPEQYFGPGTRLTVT.